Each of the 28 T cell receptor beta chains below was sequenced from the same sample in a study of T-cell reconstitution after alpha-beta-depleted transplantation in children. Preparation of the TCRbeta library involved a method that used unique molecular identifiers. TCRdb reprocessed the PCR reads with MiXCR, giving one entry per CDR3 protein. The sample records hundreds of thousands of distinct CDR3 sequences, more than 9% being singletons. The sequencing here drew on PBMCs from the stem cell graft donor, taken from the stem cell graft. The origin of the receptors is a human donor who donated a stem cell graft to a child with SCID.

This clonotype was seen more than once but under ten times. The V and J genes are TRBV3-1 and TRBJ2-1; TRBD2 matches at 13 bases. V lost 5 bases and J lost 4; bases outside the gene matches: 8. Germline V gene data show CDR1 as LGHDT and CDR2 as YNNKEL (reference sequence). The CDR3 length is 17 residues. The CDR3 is CASSTRTSGGVYNEQFF. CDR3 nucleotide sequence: TGTGCCAGCAGCACCCGGACTAGCGGGGGCGTTTACAATGAGCAGTTCTTC.

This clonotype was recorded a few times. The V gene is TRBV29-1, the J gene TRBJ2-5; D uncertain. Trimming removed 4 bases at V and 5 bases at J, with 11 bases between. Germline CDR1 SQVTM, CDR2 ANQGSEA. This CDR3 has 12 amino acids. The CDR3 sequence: CSVVTGRETQYF. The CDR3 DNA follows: TGCAGCGTTGTGACGGGCCGGGAGACCCAGTACTTC.

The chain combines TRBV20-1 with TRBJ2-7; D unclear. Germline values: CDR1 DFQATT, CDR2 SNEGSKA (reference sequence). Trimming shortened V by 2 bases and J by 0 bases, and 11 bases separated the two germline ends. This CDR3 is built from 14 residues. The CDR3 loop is CSARPQSGSYEQYF. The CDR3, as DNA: TGCAGTGCTAGACCCCAGTCAGGCTCCTACGAGCAGTACTTC.

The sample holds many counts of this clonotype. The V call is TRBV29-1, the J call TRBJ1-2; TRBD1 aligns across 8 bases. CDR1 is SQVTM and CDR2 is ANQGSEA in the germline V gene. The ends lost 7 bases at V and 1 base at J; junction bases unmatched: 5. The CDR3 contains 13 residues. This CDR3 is CSGTQGVNYGYTF. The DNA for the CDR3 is TGCAGCGGAACACAGGGGGTTAACTATGGCTACACCTTC.

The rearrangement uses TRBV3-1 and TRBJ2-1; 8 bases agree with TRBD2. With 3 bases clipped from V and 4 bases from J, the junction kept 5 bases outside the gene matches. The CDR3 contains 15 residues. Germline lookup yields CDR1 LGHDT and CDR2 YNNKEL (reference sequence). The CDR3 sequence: CASSHRLARYNEQFF. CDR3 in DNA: TGTGCCAGCAGCCACAGACTAGCGCGGTACAATGAGCAGTTCTTC.

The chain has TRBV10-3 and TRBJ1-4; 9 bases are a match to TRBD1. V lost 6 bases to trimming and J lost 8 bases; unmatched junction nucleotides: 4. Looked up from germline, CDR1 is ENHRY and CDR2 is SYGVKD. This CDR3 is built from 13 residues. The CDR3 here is CAIRGTGIEKLFF. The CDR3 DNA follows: TGTGCCATCAGGGGGACAGGGATCGAAAAACTGTTTTTT.

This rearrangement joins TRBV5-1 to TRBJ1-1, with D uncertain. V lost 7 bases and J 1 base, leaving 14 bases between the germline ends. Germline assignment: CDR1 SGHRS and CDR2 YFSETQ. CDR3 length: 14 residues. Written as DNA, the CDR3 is TGCGCCAGCCGCCCCGGACTCCCGAACACTGAAGCTTTCTTT. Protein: CASRPGLPNTEAFF.

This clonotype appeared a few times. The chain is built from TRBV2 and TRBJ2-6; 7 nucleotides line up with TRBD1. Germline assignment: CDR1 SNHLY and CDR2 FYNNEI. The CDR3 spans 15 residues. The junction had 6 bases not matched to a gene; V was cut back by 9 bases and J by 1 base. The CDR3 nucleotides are TGTGCCAGAGGGACAGCCCGATCTGGGGCCAACGTCCTGACTTTC. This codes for CARGTARSGANVLTF.

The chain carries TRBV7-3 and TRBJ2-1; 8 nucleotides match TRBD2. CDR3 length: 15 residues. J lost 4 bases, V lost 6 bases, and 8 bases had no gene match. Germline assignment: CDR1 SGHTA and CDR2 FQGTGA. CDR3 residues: CASSRTRGAYNEQFF. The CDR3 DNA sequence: TGTGCCAGCAGTAGAACGCGGGGGGCATACAATGAGCAGTTCTTC.

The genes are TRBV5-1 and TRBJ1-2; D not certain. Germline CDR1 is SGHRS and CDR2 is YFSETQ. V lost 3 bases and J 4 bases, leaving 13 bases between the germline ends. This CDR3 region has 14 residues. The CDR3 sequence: CASSSAVQVYGYTF. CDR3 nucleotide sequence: TGCGCCAGCAGCTCCGCAGTACAAGTCTATGGCTACACCTTC.

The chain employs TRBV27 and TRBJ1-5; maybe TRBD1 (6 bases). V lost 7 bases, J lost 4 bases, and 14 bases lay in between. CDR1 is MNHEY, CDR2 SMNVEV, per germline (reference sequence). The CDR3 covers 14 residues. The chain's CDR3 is CASKRDTGNQPQHF. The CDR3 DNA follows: TGTGCCAGCAAGAGGGACACTGGAAATCAGCCCCAGCATTTT.

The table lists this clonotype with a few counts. The CDR3 DNA reads TGTGCCAGCAGTATCAGTTTGGACAGCAACAATGAGCAGTTCTTC. It specifies CASSISLDSNNEQFF. This chain joins TRBV27 and TRBJ2-1, with D possibly being TRBD1 (6 bases). V was cut by 5 bases and J by 5 bases, with 16 bases left in between. Germline V gene data show CDR1 as MNHEY and CDR2 as SMNVEV (reference sequence). CDR3 length: 15 residues.

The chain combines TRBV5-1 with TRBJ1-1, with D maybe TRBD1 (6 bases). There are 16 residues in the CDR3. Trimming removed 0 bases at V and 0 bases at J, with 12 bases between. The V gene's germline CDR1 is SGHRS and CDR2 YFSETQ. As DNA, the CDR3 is TGCGCCAGCAGCTTGGCCCGGGGGCTCATGAACACTGAAGCTTTCTTT. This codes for CASSLARGLMNTEAFF.

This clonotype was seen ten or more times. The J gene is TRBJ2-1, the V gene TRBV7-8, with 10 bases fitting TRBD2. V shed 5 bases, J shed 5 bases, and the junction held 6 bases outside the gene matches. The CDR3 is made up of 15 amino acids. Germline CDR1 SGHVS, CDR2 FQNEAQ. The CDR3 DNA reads TGTGCCAGCAGCGAGAGCGGGGGGGCGAACAATGAGCAGTTCTTC. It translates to CASSESGGANNEQFF.

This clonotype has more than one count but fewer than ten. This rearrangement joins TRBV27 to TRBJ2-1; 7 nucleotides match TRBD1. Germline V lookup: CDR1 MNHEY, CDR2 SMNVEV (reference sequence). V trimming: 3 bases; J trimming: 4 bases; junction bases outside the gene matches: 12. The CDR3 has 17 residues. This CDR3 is CASSFFSGQIIYNEQFF. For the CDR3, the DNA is TGTGCCAGCAGTTTTTTCTCGGGACAGATTATTTACAATGAGCAGTTCTTC.

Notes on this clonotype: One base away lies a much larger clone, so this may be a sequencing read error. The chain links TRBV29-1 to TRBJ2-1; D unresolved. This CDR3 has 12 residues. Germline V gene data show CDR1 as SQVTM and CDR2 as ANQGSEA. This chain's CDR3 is CSGTSRYNEQLF. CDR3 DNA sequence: TGCAGCGGAACGAGCAGGTACAATGAGCAGTTATTC.

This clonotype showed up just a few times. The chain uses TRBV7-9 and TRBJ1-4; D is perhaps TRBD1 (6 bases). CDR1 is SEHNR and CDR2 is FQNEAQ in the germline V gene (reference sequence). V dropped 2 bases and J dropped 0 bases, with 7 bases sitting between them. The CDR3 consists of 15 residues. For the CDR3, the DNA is TGTGCCAGCAGCTTAAACAGGGCAACTAATGAAAAACTGTTTTTT. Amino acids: CASSLNRATNEKLFF.

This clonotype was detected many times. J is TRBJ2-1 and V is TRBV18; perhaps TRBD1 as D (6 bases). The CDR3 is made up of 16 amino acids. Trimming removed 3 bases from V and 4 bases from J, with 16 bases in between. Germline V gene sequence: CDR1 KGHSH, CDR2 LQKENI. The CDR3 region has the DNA TGTGCCAGCTCACCTCGGGACACCCATAGGTACAATGAGCAGTTCTTC. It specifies CASSPRDTHRYNEQFF.

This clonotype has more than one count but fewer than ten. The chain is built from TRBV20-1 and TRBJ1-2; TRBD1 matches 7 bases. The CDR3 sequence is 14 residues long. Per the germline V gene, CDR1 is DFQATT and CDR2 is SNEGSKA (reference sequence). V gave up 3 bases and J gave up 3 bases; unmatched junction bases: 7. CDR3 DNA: TGCAGTGCTAGTGGGGGGGACAGAGACTATGGCTACACCTTC. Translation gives CSASGGDRDYGYTF.

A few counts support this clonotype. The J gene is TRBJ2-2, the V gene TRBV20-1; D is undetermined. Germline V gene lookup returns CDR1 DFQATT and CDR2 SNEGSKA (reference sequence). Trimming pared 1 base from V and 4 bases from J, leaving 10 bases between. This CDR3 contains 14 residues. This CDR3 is CSARAPDRTGELFF. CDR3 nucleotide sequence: TGCAGTGCTAGAGCCCCAGACCGCACCGGGGAGCTGTTTTTT.

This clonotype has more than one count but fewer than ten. The CDR3 loop reads CASSLATSGYEQYF. As DNA, the CDR3 is TGCGCCAGCAGCTTGGCGACTAGCGGCTACGAGCAGTACTTC. The V and J genes are TRBV5-1 and TRBJ2-7, with 9 bases identical to TRBD2. The CDR3 contains 14 residues. V dropped 0 bases and J dropped 3; count of bases not matched to a gene: 1. From germline, CDR1 is SGHRS and CDR2 YFSETQ.

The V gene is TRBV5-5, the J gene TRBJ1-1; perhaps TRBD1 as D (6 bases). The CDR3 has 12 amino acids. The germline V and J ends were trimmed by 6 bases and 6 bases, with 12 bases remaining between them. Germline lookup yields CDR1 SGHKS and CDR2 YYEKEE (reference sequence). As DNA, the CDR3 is TGTGCCAGCACCACTAGACAGGCTGAAGCTTTCTTT. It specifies CASTTRQAEAFF.

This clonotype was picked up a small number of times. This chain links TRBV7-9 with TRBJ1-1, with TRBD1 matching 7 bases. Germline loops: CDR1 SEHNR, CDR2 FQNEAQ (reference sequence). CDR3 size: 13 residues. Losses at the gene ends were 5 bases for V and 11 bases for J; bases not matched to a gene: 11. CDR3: CASSPGTAEAAFF. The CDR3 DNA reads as TGTGCCAGCAGCCCTGGGACAGCTGAAGCGGCTTTCTTT.

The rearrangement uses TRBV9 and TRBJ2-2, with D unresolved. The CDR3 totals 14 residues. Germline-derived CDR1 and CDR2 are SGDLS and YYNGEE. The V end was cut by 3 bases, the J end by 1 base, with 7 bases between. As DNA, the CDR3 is TGTGCCAGCAGCGCCCAACAGAACACCGGGGAGCTGTTTTTT. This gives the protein CASSAQQNTGELFF.

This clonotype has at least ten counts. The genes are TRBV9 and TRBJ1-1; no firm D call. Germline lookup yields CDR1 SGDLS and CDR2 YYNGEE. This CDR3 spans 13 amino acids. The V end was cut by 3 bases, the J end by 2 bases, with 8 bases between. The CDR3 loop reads CASSAGDNTEAFF. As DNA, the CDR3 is TGTGCCAGCAGCGCGGGAGATAACACTGAAGCTTTCTTT. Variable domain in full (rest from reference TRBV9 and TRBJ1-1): DSGVTQTPKHLITATGQRVTLRCSPRSGDLSVYWYQQSLDQGLQFLIQYYNGEERAKGNILERFSAQQFPDLHSELNLSSLELGDSALYFCASSAGDNTEAFFGQGTRLTVV.

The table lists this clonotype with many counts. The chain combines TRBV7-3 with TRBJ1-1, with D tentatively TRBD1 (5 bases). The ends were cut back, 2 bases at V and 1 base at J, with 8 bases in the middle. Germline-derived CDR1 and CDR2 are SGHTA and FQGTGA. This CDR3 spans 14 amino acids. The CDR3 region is CASSLETGNTEAFF. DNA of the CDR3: TGTGCCAGCAGCTTAGAAACAGGGAACACTGAAGCTTTCTTT.

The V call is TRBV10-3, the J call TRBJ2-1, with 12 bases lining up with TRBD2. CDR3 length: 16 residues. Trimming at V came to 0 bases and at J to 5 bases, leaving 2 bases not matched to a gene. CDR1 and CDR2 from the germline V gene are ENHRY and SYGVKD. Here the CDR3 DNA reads TGTGCCATCAGTGAGTCAGGACTAGCGGGGAACAATGAGCAGTTCTTC. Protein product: CAISESGLAGNNEQFF.

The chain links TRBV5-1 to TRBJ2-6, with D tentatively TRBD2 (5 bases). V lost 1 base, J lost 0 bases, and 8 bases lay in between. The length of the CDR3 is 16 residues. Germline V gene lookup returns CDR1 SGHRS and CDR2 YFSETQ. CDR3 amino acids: CASSLRSGSGANVLTF. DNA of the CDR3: TGCGCCAGCAGCTTGAGGAGCGGCTCTGGGGCCAACGTCCTGACTTTC.